Each of the 30 T cell receptor beta chains below was sequenced from the same sample in a study of radiation and T cells in renal cell carcinoma. Regarding time point: blood 2 weeks post-SBRT. Treatment given: 15 Gy SBRT to primary tumor, nephrectomy 4 weeks later. The protocol was immunoSEQ multiplex PCR, while the TCRdb copy is restricted to in-frame clones and leaves out a portion. This sample has around 26,000 clones, with over 75% found just once. The starting material was blood, obtained from a patient whose treatment included radiotherapy and nephrectomy. The source is a man aged 55 to 70 with renal cell carcinoma.

The genes are TRBV4-3 and TRBJ1-1; no reliable D call. V lost 1 base and J 4 bases, leaving 7 bases between the germline ends. The V gene's germline CDR1 is LGHNA and CDR2 YSLEER. The CDR3 runs to 13 residues. The CDR3 DNA reads as TGCGCCAGCAGCCAAGTGAGGGCCACTGAAGCTTTCTTT. Amino acids: CASSQVRATEAFF.

As for this clone: The likely explanation is a read error, given a far larger clone one base away. The identical CDR3 is also encoded by other nucleotide sequences in the sample. The chain has TRBV6-1 and TRBJ1-2; TRBD1 matches at 8 bases. The germline V gene has CDR1 MNHNS and CDR2 SASEGT. CDR3 length: 16 amino acids. V lost 3 bases, J lost 4 bases, and 10 bases stayed unmatched. As DNA, the CDR3 is TGTGCCAGCAGTGAGGACCCACAGGGGGTTGGCTATGGCTACACCTTC. The encoded protein is CASSEDPQGVGYGYTF.

The CDR3 DNA reads as TGTGCCAGCACGGCCGGTGAGGGGCGGAGGAACACTGAAGCTTTCTTT. Translated, it gives CASTAGEGRRNTEAFF. The chain joins TRBV6-6 to TRBJ1-1, with D maybe TRBD1 (5 bases). The CDR3 runs 16 residues. The germline V and J ends were trimmed by 7 bases and 1 base, with 19 bases remaining between them. From germline, CDR1 is MNHNY and CDR2 SVGAGI (reference sequence).

V gene TRBV5-1 combines with J gene TRBJ1-2, with 7 bases aligning to TRBD1. Germline-derived CDR1 and CDR2 are SGHRS and YFSETQ. The CDR3 loop spans 15 amino acids. J gave up 4 bases and V 5 bases, and 11 bases lay outside the gene matches. CDR3: CASRAPDRAGYGYTF. The CDR3 region has the DNA TGCGCCAGCAGGGCCCCAGACAGGGCGGGCTATGGCTACACCTTC.

This clone turned up a few times. The chain joins TRBV9 to TRBJ2-7, with 9 bases fitting TRBD1. The V and J ends lost 2 bases and 2 bases, in that order; junction bases with no gene match: 5. Germline V gene data show CDR1 as SGDLS and CDR2 as YYNGEE. The CDR3 covers 15 residues. CDR3 amino acids: CASSVGQGKAYEQYF. In DNA form, the CDR3 reads TGTGCCAGCAGCGTGGGACAGGGTAAGGCCTACGAGCAGTACTTC.

The J gene is TRBJ2-3, the V gene TRBV5-1; 7 nucleotides align to TRBD1. This CDR3 comprises 15 residues. V shed 2 bases and J 0 bases; nucleotides not matched to a gene: 3. Germline V gene sequence: CDR1 SGHRS, CDR2 YFSETQ. The CDR3 is CASSLKGASTDTQYF. The CDR3 DNA follows: TGCGCCAGCAGCTTAAAGGGGGCGAGCACAGATACGCAGTATTTT.

This clone has just one count. The chain couples TRBV5-1 to TRBJ2-1; no firm D call. Germline CDR1 reads SGHRS; CDR2 reads YFSETQ. Trimming removed 5 bases at V and 5 bases at J, with 11 bases between. This CDR3 is 13 amino acids long. CDR3 amino acids: CASSLIIDNEQFF. CDR3 nucleotides: TGCGCCAGCAGTTTAATTATAGACAATGAGCAGTTCTTC. The complete variable domain, with remaining parts taken from reference TRBV5-1 and TRBJ2-1, reads KAGVTQTPRYLIKTRGQQVTLSCSPISGHRSVSWYQQTPGQGLQFLFEYFSETQRNKGNFPGRFSGRQFSNSRSEMNVSTLELGDSALYLCASSLIIDNEQFFGPGTRLTVL.

V gene TRBV4-1 combines with J gene TRBJ2-7, with D perhaps TRBD2 (5 bases). V was cut by 4 bases and J by 2 bases, with 9 bases left in between. Germline loops: CDR1 MGHRA, CDR2 YSYEKL. The CDR3 covers 13 residues. CDR3 loop: CASSPPGTYEQYF. CDR3 in DNA: TGCGCCAGCAGCCCTCCGGGGACCTACGAGCAGTACTTC.

The V gene is TRBV5-6, the J gene TRBJ2-1; the D is unclear. V shed 2 bases and J shed 5 bases, with 8 bases lying between them. The germline CDR1 and CDR2 sequences are SGHDT and YYEEEE. The CDR3 spans 13 residues. The CDR3 spells CASSFQTHNEQFF. CDR3 in DNA: TGTGCCAGCAGCTTTCAAACCCACAATGAGCAGTTCTTC.

This clone is a singleton in its sample. The rearrangement uses TRBV6-5 and TRBJ2-1; D possibly uses TRBD1 or TRBD2 (6 bases each). V was clipped by 8 bases and J by 8 bases, with 16 bases between them. Germline assignment: CDR1 MNHEY and CDR2 SVGAGI. The CDR3 spans 13 residues. The CDR3 loop is CASQLGGSYEQFF. The CDR3 DNA reads TGTGCCAGCCAGCTAGGGGGGAGTTATGAGCAGTTCTTC.

This clone appeared once. The genes are TRBV27 and TRBJ2-2, with 7 bases fitting TRBD1. CDR3 size: 16 residues. CDR1 and CDR2 from the germline V gene are MNHEY and SMNVEV (reference sequence). The V and J ends lost 7 bases and 5 bases, in that order; junction bases with no gene match: 13. The CDR3 is CASKMPGQHPTGELFF. The CDR3 DNA reads as TGTGCCAGCAAAATGCCGGGACAGCACCCGACCGGGGAGCTGTTTTTT.

The chain carries TRBV5-5 and TRBJ1-4; the D is unclear. The length of the CDR3 is 12 residues. V gave up 0 bases and J gave up 8 bases, with 5 bases separating them. Looked up from germline, CDR1 is SGHKS and CDR2 is YYEKEE (reference sequence). Here the CDR3 reads CASSLDSEKLFF. The CDR3 DNA sequence: TGTGCCAGCAGCTTGGATAGCGAAAAACTGTTTTTT.

This clone showed up just once. The chain uses TRBV11-2 and TRBJ2-7, with 9 bases fitting TRBD1. V gave up 0 bases and J gave up 2 bases; unmatched junction bases: 8. The CDR3 runs to 17 residues. Germline CDR1 reads SGHAT; CDR2 reads FQNNGV. CDR3 protein: CASSLEASWDRAYEQYF. CDR3 sequence (DNA): TGTGCCAGCAGCTTAGAGGCTTCCTGGGACAGGGCCTACGAGCAGTACTTC.

V usage is TRBV19 and J usage is TRBJ2-7; TRBD1 agrees at 10 bases. V lost 5 bases to trimming and J lost 5 bases; unmatched junction nucleotides: 9. The CDR3 consists of 15 residues. CDR1 LNHDA and CDR2 SQIVND come from the germline V gene (reference sequence). The CDR3 loop is CASSLRQGAVNEQYF. In DNA, the CDR3 is TGTGCCAGTAGTTTAAGACAGGGGGCGGTTAACGAGCAGTACTTC.

Here the CDR3 DNA reads TGTGCCAGCTCCTGGACAGAAGATCAGCCCCAGCATTTT. Protein product: CASSWTEDQPQHF. The V gene is TRBV18, the J gene TRBJ1-5, with D possibly matching TRBD1 (6 bases). The germline V and J ends were trimmed by 6 bases and 5 bases, with 11 bases remaining between them. This CDR3 spans 13 amino acids. Germline V gene data show CDR1 as KGHSH and CDR2 as LQKENI.

The chain carries TRBV4-3 and TRBJ2-1; 7 nucleotides match TRBD2. The V segment lost 1 base and the J segment 8 bases; nucleotides outside the gene matches: 14. CDR1 is LGHNA, CDR2 YSLEER, per germline. The CDR3 runs to 17 residues. As DNA, the CDR3 is TGCGCCAGCAGCCAAGGCCGGTCCTTGCGGGAGTCATATGAGCAGTTCTTC. This gives the protein CASSQGRSLRESYEQFF.

This sequence joins TRBV13 and TRBJ2-1; 7 bases match TRBD1. The CDR3 has 13 residues. V was pared by 8 bases and J by 2 bases, with 3 bases of the junction left unmatched. Per the germline V gene, CDR1 is PRHDT and CDR2 is FYEKMQ (reference sequence). CDR3: CASHRGPYNEQFF. DNA for the CDR3: TGTGCCAGCCACAGGGGACCCTACAATGAGCAGTTCTTC.

This clone appeared a single time. The J gene is TRBJ2-1, the V gene TRBV15; D is unresolved. Germline loops: CDR1 LNHNV, CDR2 YYDKDF (reference sequence). Deletions cut 0 bases from V and 4 bases from J, with 10 bases between. The CDR3 has 15 amino acids. CDR3 DNA sequence: TGTGCCACCAGCAGAGAGCAAGAGACATACAATGAGCAGTTCTTC. Encoded protein: CATSREQETYNEQFF. The full variable domain, in which reference TRBV15 and TRBJ2-1 provide the parts outside the CDR3, is DAMVIQNPRYQVTQFGKPVTLSCSQTLNHNVMYWYQQKSSQAPKLLFHYYDKDFNNEADTPDNFQSRRPNTSFCFLDIRSPGLGDTAMYLCATSREQETYNEQFFGPGTRLTVL.

The rearrangement joins TRBV7-2 to TRBJ2-7; 9 bases fit TRBD1. Germline loops: CDR1 SGHTA, CDR2 FQGNSA. V was clipped by 7 bases and J by 3 bases; unmatched bases: 10. This CDR3 comprises 15 residues. CDR3 in DNA: TGTGCCAGCACCATCGGGTCGGGACAGGGCTACGAGCAGTACTTC. It translates to CASTIGSGQGYEQYF. Full variable domain (missing parts from reference TRBV7-2 and TRBJ2-7): GAGVSQSPSNKVTEKGKDVELRCDPISGHTALYWYRQSLGQGLEFLIYFQGNSAPDKSGLPSDRFSAERTGGSVSTLTIQRTQQEDSAVYLCASTIGSGQGYEQYFGPGTRLTVT.

This clone was seen more than once but under ten times. The V gene is TRBV9, the J gene TRBJ1-1; 8 bases fit TRBD1. The CDR3 is 14 residues long. The ends lost 0 bases at V and 10 bases at J; junction bases unmatched: 8. Germline lookup yields CDR1 SGDLS and CDR2 YYNGEE. CDR3 residues: CASSVGATGGSAFF. The CDR3 DNA reads TGTGCCAGCAGCGTAGGGGCCACAGGGGGTTCAGCTTTCTTT.

CDR3 DNA: TGTGCCACCAGCAATCCGTCTTCCTACAATGAGCAGTTCTTC. It yields the protein CATSNPSSYNEQFF. This sequence joins TRBV15 and TRBJ2-1, with unresolved D. The germline CDR1 and CDR2 sequences are LNHNV and YYDKDF (reference sequence). The CDR3 is made up of 14 amino acids. The V end lost 4 bases, the J end lost 1 base, and 8 bases lay between the germline ends.

V is TRBV5-6 and J is TRBJ2-7, with 9 positions matching TRBD1. This CDR3 region has 15 residues. CDR1 and CDR2 (germline): SGHDT, YYEEEE. Trimming cost V 3 bases and J 1 base; bases outside gene matches: 5. The CDR3, as DNA: TGTGCCAGCAGCTGGTGGGACAGGGCTTCCTACGAGCAGTACTTC. This translates into CASSWWDRASYEQYF. The full variable domain, completed using reference TRBV5-6 and TRBJ2-7, is DAGVTQSPTHLIKTRGQQVTLRCSPKSGHDTVSWYQQALGQGPQFIFQYYEEEERQRGNFPDRFSGHQFPNYSSELNVNALLLGDSALYLCASSWWDRASYEQYFGPGTRLTVT.

This clone has only a few counts. The V and J genes are TRBV11-2 and TRBJ1-5; the D is unclear. V lost 0 bases, J lost 5 bases, and 8 bases lay in between. CDR3 length: 14 amino acids. CDR1 is SGHAT, CDR2 FQNNGV, per germline. The CDR3 nucleotides read TGTGCCAGCAGCTTAGACTCCGTTGATCAGCCCCAGCATTTT. Its protein is CASSLDSVDQPQHF.

This rearrangement joins TRBV5-1 to TRBJ2-3, with a weak D call TRBD2 (6 bases). The germline CDR1 and CDR2 sequences are SGHRS and YFSETQ. The CDR3 is 14 residues long. The V gene lost 7 bases and the J gene lost 6 bases, with 18 bases spanning the gap. CDR3 protein: CASSPTSIWDTQYF. The CDR3 DNA follows: TGCGCCAGCTCCCCGACTAGTATCTGGGATACGCAGTATTTT.

This clone came up once. CDR3 in amino acids: CASSKLEDTQYF. CDR3 sequence (DNA): TGTGCCAGCAGCAAACTAGAGGATACGCAGTATTTT. This chain links TRBV11-2 with TRBJ2-3; TRBD2 is a possible D gene (5 bases). The CDR3 loop spans 12 amino acids. V was pared by 5 bases and J by 6 bases, with 9 bases between. The germline gives CDR1 SGHAT, CDR2 FQNNGV. The whole variable domain, filled in from reference TRBV11-2 and TRBJ2-3, reads EAGVAQSPRYKIIEKRQSVAFWCNPISGHATLYWYQQILGQGPKLLIQFQNNGVVDDSQLPKDRFSAERLKGVDSTLKIQPAKLEDSAVYLCASSKLEDTQYFGPGTRLTVL.

The rearrangement joins TRBV30 to TRBJ2-5; weak D call: TRBD1 (7 bases). Germline CDR1 is GTSNPN and CDR2 is SVGIG (reference sequence). The CDR3 spans 12 residues. Deletions cut 2 bases from V and 4 bases from J, with 8 bases between. The CDR3 region is CAWSQGGETQYF. The CDR3 nucleotides read TGTGCCTGGAGTCAGGGGGGAGAGACCCAGTACTTC.

CDR3 in DNA: TGTGCCAGCAGCTTGGGTAGGGGGTACTCTGGAAACACCATATATTTT. It encodes CASSLGRGYSGNTIYF. The genes are TRBV7-9 and TRBJ1-3, with D perhaps matching TRBD1 (6 bases). V was trimmed by 3 bases and J by 0 bases, leaving 12 bases between them. CDR3 length: 16 amino acids. Germline V gene data show CDR1 as SEHNR and CDR2 as FQNEAQ (reference sequence).

This rearrangement joins TRBV10-3 to TRBJ2-1; 14 nucleotides line up with TRBD2. This CDR3 is built from 15 residues. V was pared by 6 bases and J by 7 bases, with 5 bases of the junction left unmatched. From germline, CDR1 is ENHRY and CDR2 SYGVKD. CDR3: CAISGTSGSINEQFF. The CDR3 DNA is TGTGCCATCAGCGGGACTAGCGGGAGCATAAATGAGCAGTTCTTC.

V and J are TRBV30 and TRBJ1-1; D is undetermined. V dropped 0 bases and J dropped 1 base, with 6 bases sitting between them. The V gene's germline CDR1 is GTSNPN and CDR2 SVGIG (reference sequence). The CDR3 totals 13 residues. CDR3 coding DNA: TGTGCCTGGAGTGTTTCCGCGAACACTGAAGCTTTCTTT. It translates to CAWSVSANTEAFF.

This rearrangement joins TRBV7-2 to TRBJ1-1, with 9 bases matching TRBD1. Trimming cost V 5 bases and J 8 bases; bases outside gene matches: 6. The germline CDR1 and CDR2 sequences are SGHTA and FQGNSA. The CDR3 is made up of 13 amino acids. The CDR3 coding sequence is TGTGCCAGCAGCCAACAGGGGGCATCAGAAGCTTTCTTT. This encodes CASSQQGASEAFF.